This TCR beta chain came from a study of tumor-infiltrating lymphocytes in primary liver carcinoma. CDR1 and CDR2 (germline): SGHAT, FQNNGV. This CDR3 is built from 15 residues. Reverse transcription of roughly 480 ng total RNA with a constant-region primer produced TCR beta cDNA. Researchers made the TCR beta libraries by running three nested multiplex PCR rounds with slightly modified ARM-PCR. TRBV1-TRBV30 forward primers paired with a C-beta reverse primer were used in the first two PCR rounds, which ran roughly 10 cycles each. TCRdb reanalysed the multiplex PCR reads using MiXCR and keeps one entry per CDR3 protein. The table records under 85,000 distinct CDR3 sequences, 72% of them present only once. With regard to this clonotype: One end of the junction fails to match germline, which may point to a read error.

Joint extraction of RNA and DNA used 20-30 mg of bulk tissue that was unsorted. Patients diagnosed with primary liver carcinoma received treatment through surgical resection. The chain couples TRBV11-2 to TRBJ2-3; tentatively, D is TRBD2 (5 bases). Input material: liver tumor tissue from sampling region 1. Subset in this sample: tumor region T1, superior pole. The receptor was derived from a man aged 35 to 55 with primary liver carcinoma and hepatitis B virus infection. The CDR3 reads CVSSPSGLAGDTQYF. DNA of the CDR3: TGTGTCAGCAGCCCCTCAGGTCTAGCTGGAGATACGCAGTATTTT.